Listed below are T cell receptor beta chains from one sample, sequenced in a study of post-analysis software for immune sequencing data. A single record per CDR3 protein comes from TCRdb applying MiXCR to the PCR reads. Here the sample spans 750,000 to 950,000 distinct CDR3 sequences, approximately 57% being singletons. Sequences were obtained from blood. These receptor sequences come from a girl between 5 and 17 years old with multiple sclerosis. Both conserved end residues are part of each CDR3.

j_call v_call cdr3_aa
TRBJ2-1 TRBV4-1 CASSQETPRSSSYNEQFF
TRBJ1-2 TRBV7-9 CASSPQGGVNYGYTF
TRBJ2-1 TRBV5-4 CASSLSRGQSYNEQFF
TRBJ1-4 TRBV4-1 CASSDQGATNEKLFF
TRBJ2-7 TRBV20-1 CSASSTAGDEQYF
TRBJ2-5 TRBV20-1 CSADLPGLRETQYF
TRBJ2-3 TRBV30 CAWSDNRDSTDTQYF
TRBJ2-6 TRBV9 CASSDPRGTGGFSGANVLTF
NA TRBV7-2 CASSLLPGPYEQYF
TRBJ1-6 TRBV6-5 CASKPGQDNSPLHF
TRBJ2-1 TRBV5-1 CASSRSGRGYNEQFF
NA TRBV28 CASSLLTGTRTYEQYF
TRBJ2-7 TRBV15 CATSREDGGASYEQYF
TRBJ2-1 TRBV2 CASSEGRVYNEQFF
TRBJ2-3 TRBV7-6 CASSLRSTSGGAYTDTQYF
TRBJ2-7 TRBV11-2 CASSLYRDYEQYF
TRBJ1-2 TRBV29-1 CSVGDEYGYTF
TRBJ1-5 TRBV19 CASGTSFLQPQHF
TRBJ2-7 TRBV14 CASSQGTDRRVYEQYF
TRBJ2-5 TRBV5-1 CASSLGDTSAGQETQYF
TRBJ1-2 TRBV12-3/TRBV12-4 CASSRTGPFGYTF
TRBJ2-3 TRBV2 CASSSDRGRTDTQYF
TRBJ2-3 TRBV20-1 CSPNDRGTTDTQYF
TRBJ2-1 TRBV6-5 CASSPWIGRSNEQFF
TRBJ2-1 TRBV7-2 CASSSPSRGEIGASYNEQFF
TRBJ2-4 TRBV20-1 CSARGMGGVTDIQYF
TRBJ1-5 TRBV20-1 CSVLDRDFMQPQHF
TRBJ2-3 TRBV29-1 CSVVAGVGSTDTQYF
TRBJ1-1 TRBV20-1 CSAGLGPKNTEAFF
TRBJ2-7 TRBV29-1 CSVEGLAGRSSCEQYF
TRBJ1-1 TRBV5-1 CASSFQGESTEAFF
TRBJ1-2 TRBV5-1 CASSLEPDRPLNYGYTF
TRBJ1-1 TRBV20-1 CSASTRFASAFF
TRBJ1-1 TRBV25-1 CASSENRDRNTEAFF
TRBJ2-5 TRBV15 CATSRQTQETQYF
TRBJ2-7 TRBV7-9 CASSGQGSSYEQYF
TRBJ2-7 TRBV29-1 CSVGDRGLEQYF
TRBJ1-1 TRBV7-3 CASSLSGGYRAATEAFF
TRBJ1-1 TRBV27 CASSPVRGPRNTEAFF
TRBJ2-7 TRBV5-6 CASSFGGQLSYF
TRBJ2-3 TRBV12-3/TRBV12-4 CASSLGPLAGSDGTDTQYF
TRBJ2-3 TRBV20-1 CSAATSIPIAGGETDTQYF
TRBJ2-1 TRBV10-3 CAIGSASGGTYNEQFF
TRBJ2-4 TRBV2 CASSPSGQEKNIQYF
TRBJ2-1 TRBV29-1 CSVAGHYDYEQFF
TRBJ1-2 TRBV5-1 CASSAQGADYGYTF
TRBJ2-5 TRBV7-2 CASSPPAGLQETQYF
NA TRBV20-1 CSARGHTLPYEQYF
TRBJ2-3 TRBV7-9 CASSPAGPQYF
TRBJ2-7 TRBV4-1 CASSQDLGQTYEQYF
TRBJ2-1 TRBV20-1 CSASLAGGNEQFF
TRBJ2-1 TRBV29-1 CSPGLAGDYEQFF
TRBJ2-3 TRBV4-1 CASSQVLSRDTQYF
TRBJ1-2 TRBV4-1 CASSQGTGSKNYGYTF